Sequencing of this T cell receptor (beta chain) was carried out in a study of stem cell transplantation in POMP-related autoinflammatory disease. Study at large: CD8+ T cells were low and CD4+ cells naive-skewed before transplant. Whole-study results and caveats: Across all analyzed T-cell subsets, patients with PRAID tended toward reduced diversity and increased clonality.

Clones were sequenced by immunoSEQ multiplex PCR, and TCRdb holds only the in-frame ones, with some missing. The table lists some 69,000 clones, approximately 91% of them singletons. The CDR3 totals 15 residues. Trimming cost V 2 bases and J 0 bases, with 8 bases left between them. CDR1 and CDR2 from the germline V gene are MGHRA and YSYEKL. To note about this clone: Its target is not known.

PRAID combined immunodeficiency and autoinflammation. This material consisted of CD4+ T cells from PBMCs, taken after stem cell transplantation. The chain has TRBV4-1 and TRBJ1-3; no definite D call. This receptor was obtained from a human patient with POMP-related autoinflammation and immune dysregulation (PRAID). Some of the T cells might come from the graft donor. This chain's CDR3 is CASSQHSLSGNTIYF. CDR3 sequence (DNA): TGCGCCAGCAGCCAACACAGCCTCTCTGGAAACACCATATATTTT.